These T cell receptor beta chains were read from a single sample in a study of T cells in Graves' hyperthyroidism and ophthalmopathy. TCRdb fed the multiplex PCR reads into MiXCR, producing one record per CDR3 protein. The profile shows around 260,000 distinct CDR3 sequences, around a quarter of them singletons. Source material: blood. The receptor set was obtained from a man aged 35 to 55 with Graves' hyperthyroidism that later progressed to Graves' ophthalmopathy. The CDR3 runs from the conserved cysteine through the conserved F or W. The order of the fields is J gene, CDR3 length, V gene, D gene, clone size, CDR3 protein, CDR3 DNA. The D gene is left open where the match is weak. The size field is filled for only some rows; it gives once, few, many or a size class.

TRBJ1-2 | 14 | TRBV5-1 | TRBD1 | many | CASSLTGANYGYTF | TGCGCCAGCAGCTTGACAGGGGCAAATTATGGCTACACCTTC
TRBJ2-7 | 15 | TRBV18 | TRBD1 | many | CASSSDRGHVYEQYF | TGTGCCAGCTCATCGGACAGGGGGCACGTCTACGAGCAGTACTTC
TRBJ1-1 | 15 | TRBV7-3 | . | many | CASSLLAGKNTEAFF | TGTGCCAGCAGCTTATTGGCAGGGAAGAACACTGAAGCTTTCTTT
TRBJ2-4 | 17 | TRBV5-1 | TRBD2 | few | CASSLSREGPAKNIQYF | TGCGCCAGCAGCTTGTCGCGGGAGGGCCCTGCCAAAAACATTCAGTACTTC
TRBJ1-6 | 14 | TRBV20-1 | TRBD1 | . | CSAGDRGPPPPLHF | TGCAGTGCGGGTGACAGGGGCCCACCCCCACCCCTCCACTTT
TRBJ2-6 | 16 | TRBV6-1 | . | . | CASSRLGLSGANVLTF | TGTGCCAGCAGCCGCCTGGGACTCTCTGGGGCCAACGTCCTGACTTTC
TRBJ1-6 | 15 | TRBV7-2 | . | once | CASSLRQGINSPLHF | TGTGCCAGCAGCTTACGGCAGGGGATAAATTCACCCCTCCACTTT
TRBJ1-5 | 17 | TRBV20-1 | . | . | CSASTQGGQSFNQPQHF | TGCAGTGCTTCTACTCAGGGAGGCCAATCCTTTAATCAGCCCCAGCATTTT
TRBJ1-1 | 15 | TRBV28 | TRBD1 | many | CASSRTGDGAREAFF | TGTGCCAGCAGCAGGACAGGGGACGGTGCGAGGGAAGCTTTCTTT
TRBJ1-1 | 15 | TRBV7-8 | . | . | CASSLAAVTNTEAFF | TGTGCCAGCAGCTTAGCGGCAGTGACGAACACTGAAGCTTTCTTT
TRBJ2-7 | 14 | TRBV19 | TRBD1 | many | CASRNFRGNYEQYF | TGTGCCAGTAGAAACTTCAGGGGGAACTACGAGCAGTACTTC
TRBJ2-7 | 17 | TRBV5-1 | TRBD1 | many | CASSSGQGAGLSYEQYF | TGCGCCAGCAGCTCGGGACAGGGGGCCGGCCTCTCCTACGAGCAGTACTTC
TRBJ2-4 | 17 | TRBV18 | TRBD1 | many | CASSPGTGGPNENIQYF | TGTGCCAGCTCACCCGGGACAGGGGGGCCCAACGAAAACATTCAGTACTTC
TRBJ1-2 | 15 | TRBV20-1 | TRBD1 | many | CSALSSRDRVSGYTF | TGCAGTGCTCTCTCATCGAGGGACAGGGTATCCGGCTACACCTTC
TRBJ1-5 | 17 | TRBV20-1 | TRBD1 | many | CSASKARGRHSNQPQHF | TGCAGTGCTAGTAAGGCCAGGGGGCGTCATAGCAATCAGCCCCAGCATTTT
TRBJ2-5 | 14 | TRBV28 | . | few | CASSKQSHQETQYF | TGTGCCAGCAGCAAACAGAGCCACCAAGAGACCCAGTACTTC
TRBJ1-1 | 14 | TRBV27 | . | many | CASSRTSMNTEAFF | TGTGCCAGCAGCCGTACAAGCATGAACACTGAAGCTTTCTTT
TRBJ1-1 | 13 | TRBV12-3/TRBV12-4 | . | many | CASSLAGEGEAFF | TGTGCCAGCAGTTTAGCAGGGGAAGGGGAAGCTTTCTTT
TRBJ1-2 | 15 | TRBV4-1 | . | few | CASSRARDGGYGYTF | TGCGCCAGCAGCCGAGCCCGGGACGGAGGATATGGCTACACCTTC
TRBJ2-2 | 13 | TRBV10-3 | . | . | CAISESYAGELFF | TGTGCCATCAGTGAGTCCTACGCCGGGGAGCTGTTTTTT
TRBJ1-2 | 14 | TRBV19 | . | . | CASSFRPSNYGYTF | TGTGCCAGCAGTTTCAGGCCATCTAACTATGGCTACACCTTC
TRBJ1-5 | 19 | TRBV6-1 | . | many | CASSVGGGRYLGSSQPQHF | TGTGCCAGCAGTGTCGGCGGTGGCCGGTACCTGGGCAGCTCTCAGCCCCAGCATTTT
TRBJ1-5 | 15 | TRBV6-2/TRBV6-3 | . | . | CASSPGIWGNQPQHF | TGTGCCAGCAGTCCCGGGATCTGGGGCAATCAGCCCCAGCATTTT
TRBJ2-2 | 12 | TRBV27 | . | . | CASSAQDGELFF | TGTGCCAGCAGTGCCCAAGACGGGGAGCTGTTTTTT
TRBJ2-7 | 15 | TRBV6-2/TRBV6-3 | TRBD1 | few | CASSYGGTGKHEQYF | TGTGCCAGCAGTTACGGCGGGACAGGGAAACACGAGCAGTACTTC
TRBJ2-4 | 16 | TRBV15 | . | many | CATSRQGHLAKNIQYF | TGTGCCACCAGCAGACAAGGACACTTAGCCAAAAACATTCAGTACTTC
TRBJ1-1 | 15 | TRBV5-1 | . | . | CASSLVGAENTEAFF | TGCGCCAGCAGCTTGGTAGGAGCTGAAAACACTGAAGCTTTCTTT
TRBJ2-5 | 14 | TRBV6-5 | . | many | CASTSIGSQETQYF | TGTGCCAGCACATCAATAGGATCCCAAGAGACCCAGTACTTC
TRBJ2-7 | 15 | TRBV5-1 | . | . | CASSRGGGRSYEQYF | TGCGCCAGCAGCCGGGGAGGAGGGCGCTCCTACGAGCAGTACTTC
TRBJ2-7 | 21 | TRBV4-2 | TRBD2 | many | CASSHSDPGQGLLAGDDEQYF | TGTGCCAGCAGCCATAGTGACCCGGGACAGGGCCTACTAGCGGGAGACGACGAGCAGTACTTC
TRBJ2-5 | 14 | TRBV28 | TRBD2 | . | CASRPTSGRETQYF | TGTGCCAGCCGACCTACTAGCGGAAGGGAGACCCAGTACTTC
TRBJ2-7 | 16 | TRBV27 | . | many | CASGPHSIAISYEQYF | TGTGCCAGCGGACCGCACTCCATAGCGATATCCTACGAGCAGTACTTC
TRBJ1-1 | 16 | TRBV6-1 | . | . | CASRGQRQAKNTEAFF | TGTGCCAGCAGGGGTCAGAGACAGGCCAAGAACACTGAAGCTTTCTTT
TRBJ2-6 | 15 | TRBV20-1 | . | many | CSARDLRAGANVLTF | TGCAGTGCTAGAGATCTGAGGGCCGGGGCCAACGTCCTGACTTTC
TRBJ2-2 | 16 | TRBV28 | . | many | CASSLPGYLFTGELFF | TGTGCCAGCAGTTTACCGGGGTATTTGTTCACCGGGGAGCTGTTTTTT
TRBJ1-5 | 13 | TRBV20-1 | . | many | CSANRDSNQPQHF | TGCAGTGCTAACAGGGATAGCAATCAGCCCCAGCATTTT
TRBJ1-1 | 12 | TRBV6-4 | . | many | CASSGQWGEAFF | TGTGCCAGCAGTGGACAGTGGGGTGAAGCTTTCTTT
TRBJ2-5 | 14 | TRBV19 | TRBD2 | many | CASSSRESTETQYF | TGTGCCAGTAGTTCGCGGGAGTCGACAGAGACCCAGTACTTC
TRBJ2-5 | 13 | TRBV12-3/TRBV12-4 | . | many | CAGSRMGQETQYF | TGTGCCGGCAGCCGAATGGGACAAGAGACCCAGTACTTC
TRBJ1-1 | 15 | TRBV6-5 | . | many | CASSYRVGGTAEAFF | TGTGCCAGCAGTTACAGGGTCGGGGGAACGGCTGAAGCTTTCTTT
TRBJ1-1 | 16 | TRBV20-1 | . | many | CSARENRATSNTEAFF | TGCAGTGCTAGAGAAAACAGGGCCACCTCGAACACTGAAGCTTTCTTT
TRBJ2-7 | 14 | TRBV7-9 | . | many | CASSLTGNIYEQYF | TGTGCCAGCAGCTTAACCGGGAATATCTACGAGCAGTACTTC
TRBJ1-3 | 13 | TRBV29-1 | . | many | CSARDLSGNTIYF | TGCAGCGCAAGGGACCTATCGGGAAACACCATATATTTT
TRBJ2-5 | 14 | TRBV11-2 | TRBD1 | many | CASGTGTGTKTQYF | TGTGCCAGCGGCACCGGGACAGGGACCAAGACCCAGTACTTC